These T cell receptor beta chains were read from a single sample in a study of cytomegalovirus exposure and HLA in healthy donors. Clones were read by immunoSEQ multiplex PCR, and TCRdb kept only the in-frame ones, dropping some. The top ten hold 0.35% to 0.4% of the sample, which has around 240,000 clones, around 91% seen once. Sample: PBMCs. These receptors were obtained from a woman between 18 and 30 years old in good health and CMV-seronegative. Both conserved end residues are part of each CDR3. The D gene is left open where the match is weak. Clone size is given for some rows only: seen once, a few or many times, or a class if the clone is expanded.

TRBJ2-3,TRBD1,TRBV15,.,TGTGCCACCAGCAGCCGGGACAGGGGGACAGATACGCAGTATTTT,CATSSRDRGTDTQYF
TRBJ2-7,.,TRBV18,.,TGTGCCAGCTCACCACCGGGGGCGGGGGCCTACGAGCAGTACTTC,CASSPPGAGAYEQYF
TRBJ1-3,TRBD1,TRBV4-1,.,TGCGCCAGCAGCCGGCTGGTGACAGGGTCTGGAAACACCATATATTTT,CASSRLVTGSGNTIYF
TRBJ2-3,TRBD2,TRBV27,.,TGTGCCAGCATGTTGTTCGTAGCGGGGGTTGGCACAGATACGCAGTATTTT,CASMLFVAGVGTDTQYF
TRBJ1-1,TRBD1,TRBV5-4,.,TGTGCCAGCAGCCCCAGGACAGGGGGCGTACTGTACACTGAAGCTTTCTTT,CASSPRTGGVLYTEAFF
TRBJ1-2,TRBD1,TRBV18,.,TGTGCCAGCTCACGTAACAGGGGGCCTAACTATGGCTACACCTTC,CASSRNRGPNYGYTF
TRBJ1-5,TRBD1,TRBV28,.,TGTGCCAGCAGCCGGGACAGGGTTGGTCAGCCCCAGCATTTT,CASSRDRVGQPQHF
TRBJ2-1,TRBD2,TRBV5-8,once,TGTGCCAGCAGTCGCACCCGGGAGGGTGAGCAGTTCTTC,CASSRTREGEQFF
TRBJ2-7,TRBD1,TRBV4-3,many,TGCGCCAGCAGCCAAGAAACCGGGACAGGGGGCTACGAGCAGTACTTC,CASSQETGTGGYEQYF
TRBJ2-3,.,TRBV4-2,.,TGTGCCAGCAGCCAATGGGATAGCGGCCGCGAGAAAGATACGCAGTATTTT,CASSQWDSGREKDTQYF
TRBJ2-1,.,TRBV5-1,once,TGCGCCAGCGTGCGCGGGGACTCCTACAATGAGCAGTTCTTC,CASVRGDSYNEQFF
TRBJ2-5,TRBD1,TRBV5-1,.,TGCGCCAGCAGCAAACCGGGACAGGGGTACCAAGAGACCCAGTACTTC,CASSKPGQGYQETQYF
TRBJ2-5,TRBD2,TRBV5-8,once,TGTGCCAGCAGCCCGACTAGCGGGAAACAAGAGACCCAGTACTTC,CASSPTSGKQETQYF
TRBJ2-3,.,TRBV20-1,few,TGCAGTGCTAGATCGGCAGATACGCAGTATTTT,CSARSADTQYF
TRBJ2-5,.,TRBV27,.,TGTGCCAGCAGTTTATCGGCACCAGAAGAGACCCAGTACTTC,CASSLSAPEETQYF
TRBJ2-7,.,TRBV28,.,TGTGCCAGCAGTTTCGACAGAAAATACGAGCAGTACTTC,CASSFDRKYEQYF
TRBJ1-1,.,TRBV28,.,TGTGCCAGCAGTTTAGAGGCACTAAACACTGAAGCTTTCTTT,CASSLEALNTEAFF
TRBJ1-4,TRBD1,TRBV7-9,.,TGTGCCAGCAGCTCGAGGCCGACAGGGGGCGGAGAAAAACTGTTTTTT,CASSSRPTGGGEKLFF
TRBJ2-1,.,TRBV29-1,.,TGCAGCGAGAGAGGGGGGGACTCCTACAATGAGCAGTTCTTC,CSERGGDSYNEQFF
TRBJ2-5,TRBD1,TRBV28,.,TGTGCCAGCAGTTTATGGGGACAGCATCAAGAGACCCAGTACTTC,CASSLWGQHQETQYF
TRBJ1-1,.,TRBV6-1,.,TGTGCCAGCATTCAGCGTGGGAGTACTGAAGCTTTCTTT,CASIQRGSTEAFF
TRBJ2-7,TRBD1,TRBV27,.,TGTGCCAGCAGTTCACGATTACCTGACAGGGAAGCCGAGCAGTACTTC,CASSSRLPDREAEQYF
TRBJ1-1,.,TRBV6-6,.,TGTGCCAGCAGTTACTCCACAGGAGACACTGAAGCTTTCTTT,CASSYSTGDTEAFF
TRBJ2-3,TRBD1,TRBV7-9,.,TGTGCCAGCATCACAGGGGATGGCCATACGCAGTATTTT,CASITGDGHTQYF
TRBJ2-7,TRBD1,TRBV28,.,TGTGCCAGCCCTCCGACTTCGACAGGGATCTTCGCCTACGAGCAGTACTTC,CASPPTSTGIFAYEQYF
TRBJ1-5,TRBD1,TRBV6-6,.,TGTGCCAGCAGCCGGGGGACAGATAGCAATCAGCCCCAGCATTTT,CASSRGTDSNQPQHF
TRBJ2-1,TRBD2,TRBV29-1,once,TGCAGCGAGGCCGGGACTAATTTAGGTAGCGAGCAGTTCTTC,CSEAGTNLGSEQFF
TRBJ2-1,TRBD2,TRBV7-9,once,TGTGCCAGCACCCGAAGCGGGGACTACAATGAGCAGTTCTTC,CASTRSGDYNEQFF
TRBJ2-1,TRBD1,TRBV27,.,TGTGCCAGCGGTTGGACAGGGGAGGATGAGCAGTTCTTC,CASGWTGEDEQFF
TRBJ2-1,TRBD2,TRBV5-1,.,TGCGCCACCGCTCGGGGGGGCCACTACAATGAGCAGTTCTTC,CATARGGHYNEQFF
TRBJ2-1,.,TRBV5-1,.,TGCGCCAGCAGCTGGGGGACCGAGGGGGATGAGCAGTTCTTC,CASSWGTEGDEQFF
TRBJ2-2,.,TRBV6-1,.,TGTGCCAGCAGTGGGGGCCCCAACGCGAACACCGGGGAGCTGTTTTTT,CASSGGPNANTGELFF
TRBJ2-2,TRBD1,TRBV7-3,.,TGTGCCAGCAGCCTTATCAGACAGGGGAACACCGGGGAGCTGTTTTTT,CASSLIRQGNTGELFF
TRBJ2-1,.,TRBV27,.,TGTGCCAGCAGTTTACTTCGCGGAGAGCAGTTCTTC,CASSLLRGEQFF
TRBJ2-1,TRBD1,TRBV23-1,.,TGCGCCAGCAGTCGAACCAGGGGGCTGGGGTGCAATGAGCAGTTCTTC,CASSRTRGLGCNEQFF
TRBJ1-2,.,TRBV7-9,.,TGTGCCAGCAGCTTAGAAGGCCAGGGCGCCCTTGGCTACACCTTC,CASSLEGQGALGYTF
TRBJ2-1,.,TRBV13,.,TGTGCCAGCAGCTTAGTGAGCCCCAGGCATGAGCAGTTCTTC,CASSLVSPRHEQFF
TRBJ1-1,.,TRBV7-9,.,TGTGCCAGCAGTCCAGAAGCTTTCTTT,CASSPEAFF
TRBJ2-1,TRBD2,TRBV28,.,TGTGCCAGCAGTTTCCTAGCGGGGTATGAGCAGTTCTTC,CASSFLAGYEQFF
TRBJ1-5,TRBD1,TRBV23-1,.,TGCGCCAGCACGAGCACCGGGGGACAGTGGCCGGAGGGGAGCAATCAGCCCCAGCATTTT,CASTSTGGQWPEGSNQPQHF
TRBJ1-5,.,TRBV2,.,TGTGCCAGCAGTGTTGGTCAGGTTGGTCATCAGCCCCAGCATTTT,CASSVGQVGHQPQHF
TRBJ2-5,TRBD2,TRBV6-1,.,TGTGCCAGCAGTGAAGCGCTCGGGCTAGCGGGCCCGGTTAAGTACTTC,CASSEALGLAGPVKYF
TRBJ2-5,TRBD1,TRBV28,.,TGTGCCAGCAGTGGACAGGACCTCCAAGAGACCCAGTACTTC,CASSGQDLQETQYF
TRBJ1-2,.,TRBV6-1,.,TGTGCCAGCAGTGAACACCTCACTGGGGGGGGACGGGGTGGCTACACCTTC,CASSEHLTGGGRGGYTF
TRBJ2-2,.,TRBV19,.,TGTGCCAGTAGTATACAGGGAACGAGCGGGGAGCTGTTTTTT,CASSIQGTSGELFF
TRBJ2-7,TRBD2,TRBV6-6,.,TGTGCCAGCAGTTACTCTAGCGGGGTCTCTATGGAGCAGTACTTC,CASSYSSGVSMEQYF
TRBJ1-4,.,TRBV29-1,.,TGCAGCGTTGAAGATATAACAGGAGTTAATGAAAAACTGTTTTTT,CSVEDITGVNEKLFF
TRBJ1-6,.,TRBV30,.,TGTGCCTGGACCCAGAATAATTCACCCCTCCACTTT,CAWTQNNSPLHF
TRBJ1-1,TRBD1,TRBV11-3,.,TGTGCCAGCAGCCTGGGGACAGGGTTCGGGAACACTGAAGCTTTCTTT,CASSLGTGFGNTEAFF
TRBJ2-7,TRBD2,TRBV6-5,once,TGTGCCAGCAGTCCGGGGGGGCTAGCCTACGAGCAGTACTTC,CASSPGGLAYEQYF
TRBJ2-5,.,TRBV29-1,.,TGCAGCGTTGAAAGCCGCGTCTGGGGCGATGCGAAAGAGACCCAGTACTTC,CSVESRVWGDAKETQYF
TRBJ2-3,TRBD1,TRBV7-9,.,TGTGCCAGCAGCTTTACGGACAGGGGGCTGAGAGATACGCAGTATTTT,CASSFTDRGLRDTQYF
TRBJ1-2,.,TRBV7-2,.,TGTGCCAGCAGCCCCAGACAGGAAGTTGCAGGCTACACCTTC,CASSPRQEVAGYTF
TRBJ1-1,.,TRBV6-1,.,TGTGCCAGCGCGGAGGGGACGGGTGAAGCTTTCTTT,CASAEGTGEAFF
TRBJ2-5,TRBD2,TRBV28,.,TGTGCCAGCACGGGGGGGGGTTGGTACCAAGAGACCCAGTACTTC,CASTGGGWYQETQYF